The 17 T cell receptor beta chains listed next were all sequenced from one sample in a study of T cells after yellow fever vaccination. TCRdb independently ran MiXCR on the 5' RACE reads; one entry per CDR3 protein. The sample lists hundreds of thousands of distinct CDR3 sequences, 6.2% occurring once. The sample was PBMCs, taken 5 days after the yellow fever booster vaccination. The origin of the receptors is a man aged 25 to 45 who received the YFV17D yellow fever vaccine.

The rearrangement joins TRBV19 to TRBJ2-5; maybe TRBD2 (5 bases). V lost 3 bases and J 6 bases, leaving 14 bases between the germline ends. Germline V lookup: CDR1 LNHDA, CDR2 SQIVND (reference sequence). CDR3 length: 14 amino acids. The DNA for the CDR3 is TGTGCCAGTAGTATGGGAGAGAGGTCAAAGACCCAGTACTTC. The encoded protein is CASSMGERSKTQYF.

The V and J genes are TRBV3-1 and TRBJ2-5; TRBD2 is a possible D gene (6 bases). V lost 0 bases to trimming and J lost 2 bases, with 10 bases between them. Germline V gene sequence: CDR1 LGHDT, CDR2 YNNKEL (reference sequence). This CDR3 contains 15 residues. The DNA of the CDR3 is TGTGCCAGCAGCCAAGAAGTAGCGGTACAAGAGACCCAGTACTTC. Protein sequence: CASSQEVAVQETQYF.

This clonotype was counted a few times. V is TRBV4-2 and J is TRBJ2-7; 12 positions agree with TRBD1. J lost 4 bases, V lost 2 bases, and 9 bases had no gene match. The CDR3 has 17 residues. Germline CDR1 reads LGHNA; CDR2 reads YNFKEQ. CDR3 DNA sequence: TGTGCCAGCAGCCAACCGCGGGAGGGACAGGGGGCTTACGAGCAGTACTTC. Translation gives CASSQPREGQGAYEQYF.

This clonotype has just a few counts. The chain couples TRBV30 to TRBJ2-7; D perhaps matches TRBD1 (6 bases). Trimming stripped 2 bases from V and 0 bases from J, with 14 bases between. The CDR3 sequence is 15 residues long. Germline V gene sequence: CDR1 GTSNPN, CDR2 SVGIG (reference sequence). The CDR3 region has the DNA TGTGCCTGGAGTAAGGGGGTTCTTTACTCCTACGAGCAGTACTTC. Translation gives CAWSKGVLYSYEQYF.

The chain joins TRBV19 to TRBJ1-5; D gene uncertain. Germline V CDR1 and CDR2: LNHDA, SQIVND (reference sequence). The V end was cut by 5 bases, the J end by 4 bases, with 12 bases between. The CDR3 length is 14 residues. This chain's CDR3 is CASSPGMSNQPQHF. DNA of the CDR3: TGTGCCAGTAGTCCCGGGATGTCAAATCAGCCCCAGCATTTT.

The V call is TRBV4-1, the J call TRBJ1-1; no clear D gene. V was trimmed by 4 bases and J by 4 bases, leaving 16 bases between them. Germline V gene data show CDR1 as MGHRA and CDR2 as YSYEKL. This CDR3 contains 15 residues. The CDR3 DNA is TGCGCCAGCAGCCCTCGCTCGGGAATGGGCACTGAAGCTTTCTTT. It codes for CASSPRSGMGTEAFF.

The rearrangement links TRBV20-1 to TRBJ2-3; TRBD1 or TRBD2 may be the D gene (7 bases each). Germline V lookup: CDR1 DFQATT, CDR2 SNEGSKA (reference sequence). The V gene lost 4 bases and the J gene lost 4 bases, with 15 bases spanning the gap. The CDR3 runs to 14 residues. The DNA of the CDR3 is TGCAGTGCTATCGTACCAGGGGGGGCAGATACGCAGTATTTT. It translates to CSAIVPGGADTQYF.

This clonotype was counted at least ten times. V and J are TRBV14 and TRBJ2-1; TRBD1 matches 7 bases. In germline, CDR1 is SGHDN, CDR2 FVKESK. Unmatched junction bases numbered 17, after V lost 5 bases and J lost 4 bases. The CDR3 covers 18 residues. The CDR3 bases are TGTGCCAGCAGCAACAAGGACAGGCGGTTAGTGGGTTACAATGAGCAGTTCTTC. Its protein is CASSNKDRRLVGYNEQFF.

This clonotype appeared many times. The CDR3 nucleotides read TGTGCCAGCAGCACCGGGATCTCCTACGAGCAGTACTTC. This gives the protein CASSTGISYEQYF. The chain carries TRBV6-1 and TRBJ2-7; a weak D match, TRBD2 (5 bases). The length of the CDR3 is 13 residues. V lost 6 bases and J lost 0, with 9 bases in between. The germline V gene encodes CDR1 MNHNS and CDR2 SASEGT.

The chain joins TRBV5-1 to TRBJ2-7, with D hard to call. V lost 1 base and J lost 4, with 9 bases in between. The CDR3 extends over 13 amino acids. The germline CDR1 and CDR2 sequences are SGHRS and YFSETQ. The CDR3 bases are TGCGCCAGCAGCTTGATGGGTGATTACGAGCAGTACTTC. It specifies CASSLMGDYEQYF. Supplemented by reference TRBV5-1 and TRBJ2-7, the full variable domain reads KAGVTQTPRYLIKTRGQQVTLSCSPISGHRSVSWYQQTPGQGLQFLFEYFSETQRNKGNFPGRFSGRQFSNSRSEMNVSTLELGDSALYLCASSLMGDYEQYFGPGTRLTVT.

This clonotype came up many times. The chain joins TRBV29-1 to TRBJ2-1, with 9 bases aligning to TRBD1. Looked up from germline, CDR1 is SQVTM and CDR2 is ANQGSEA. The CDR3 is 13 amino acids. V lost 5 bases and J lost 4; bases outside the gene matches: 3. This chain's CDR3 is CSVSGTGYNEQFF. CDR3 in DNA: TGCAGCGTTTCCGGGACAGGGTACAATGAGCAGTTCTTC.

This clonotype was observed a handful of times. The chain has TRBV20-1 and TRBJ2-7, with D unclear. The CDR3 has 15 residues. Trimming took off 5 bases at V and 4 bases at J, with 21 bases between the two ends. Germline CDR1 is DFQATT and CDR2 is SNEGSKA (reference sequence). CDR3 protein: CSASQKGGLSYEQYF. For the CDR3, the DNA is TGCAGTGCTTCCCAAAAGGGTGGCCTGTCTTACGAGCAGTACTTC.

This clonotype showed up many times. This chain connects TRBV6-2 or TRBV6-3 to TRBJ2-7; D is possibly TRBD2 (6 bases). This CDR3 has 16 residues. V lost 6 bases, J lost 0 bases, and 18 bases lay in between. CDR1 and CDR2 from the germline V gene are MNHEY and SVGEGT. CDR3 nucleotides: TGTGCCAGCAGCCTACTAGCTCCAACGAGCTCCTACGAGCAGTACTTC. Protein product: CASSLLAPTSSYEQYF.

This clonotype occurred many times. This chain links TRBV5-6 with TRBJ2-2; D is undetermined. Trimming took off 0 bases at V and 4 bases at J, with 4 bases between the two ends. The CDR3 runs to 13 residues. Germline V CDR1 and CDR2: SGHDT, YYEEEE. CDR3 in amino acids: CASSLVPTGELFF. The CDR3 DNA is TGTGCCAGCAGCTTGGTGCCCACCGGGGAGCTGTTTTTT.

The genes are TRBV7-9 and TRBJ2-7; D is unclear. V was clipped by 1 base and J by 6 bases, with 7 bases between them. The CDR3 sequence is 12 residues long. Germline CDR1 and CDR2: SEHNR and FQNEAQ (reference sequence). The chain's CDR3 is CASSLVNSEQYF. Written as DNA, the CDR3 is TGTGCCAGCAGCTTAGTCAACAGCGAGCAGTACTTC.

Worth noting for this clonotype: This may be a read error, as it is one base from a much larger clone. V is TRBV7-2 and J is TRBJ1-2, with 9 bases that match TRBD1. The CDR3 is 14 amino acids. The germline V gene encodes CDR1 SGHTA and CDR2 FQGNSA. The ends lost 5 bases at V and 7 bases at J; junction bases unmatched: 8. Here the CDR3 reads CASSGGQGICGYTF. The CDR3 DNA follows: TGTGCCAGCAGCGGTGGACAGGGGATCTGTGGCTACACCTTC.

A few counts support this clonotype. The CDR3 nucleotides are TGTGCCAGCAGCCCGGCAGGACCGAGCTCCTACGAGCAGTACTTC. It yields the protein CASSPAGPSSYEQYF. The rearrangement links TRBV7-2 to TRBJ2-7; D is unclear. Germline CDR1 and CDR2: SGHTA and FQGNSA. This CDR3 spans 15 amino acids. V was cut by 5 bases and J by 0 bases, with 14 bases left in between.